A selection of T cell receptor beta chains follows, all from one sample in a study of blood T cells in healthy people across ages. Each CDR3 protein gets one entry after TCRdb re-called the 5' RACE reads with MiXCR. The sample lists roughly 1.6 million distinct CDR3 sequences, around 35% occurring once. Sequenced material: blood. The receptors stem from a young woman in good health. Both conserved end residues are part of each CDR3. Each record gives: V gene, clone size, D gene, J gene, CDR3 DNA, CDR3 protein. A D gene is named only where the DNA matches it firmly. Where a row states a size, it is once, few, many or the class of an expanded clone; other rows omit it.

v_call: TRBV7-2; clone_size: NA; d_call: NA; j_call: TRBJ1-6; cdr3_nt: TGTGCCAGCAGCTTCTTCCGGGAGAGGTCACCCCTCCACTTT; cdr3_aa: CASSFFRERSPLHF
v_call: TRBV10-3; clone_size: few; d_call: TRBD1; j_call: TRBJ2-2; cdr3_nt: TGTGCCATCAGTGTCGGGACAGGCAACACCGGGGAGCTGTTTTTT; cdr3_aa: CAISVGTGNTGELFF
v_call: TRBV10-3; clone_size: NA; d_call: NA; j_call: TRBJ2-7; cdr3_nt: TGTGCCATCAGTGAGTCATTGAGGTACGAGCAGTACTTC; cdr3_aa: CAISESLRYEQYF
v_call: TRBV5-1; clone_size: NA; d_call: TRBD2; j_call: TRBJ2-1; cdr3_nt: TGCGCCAGCAGCCACGAACTAGCGGGGGGGGCGGAGCAGTTCTTC; cdr3_aa: CASSHELAGGAEQFF
v_call: TRBV28; clone_size: NA; d_call: NA; j_call: TRBJ2-1; cdr3_nt: TGTGCCAGCAGTTCACGGGACATTTACAATGAGCAGTTCTTC; cdr3_aa: CASSSRDIYNEQFF
v_call: TRBV10-3; clone_size: NA; d_call: TRBD2; j_call: TRBJ2-3; cdr3_nt: TGTGCCATCAGTGTAAGGCGGGAGGGCACAGATACGCAGTATTTT; cdr3_aa: CAISVRREGTDTQYF
v_call: TRBV9; clone_size: NA; d_call: NA; j_call: TRBJ2-1; cdr3_nt: TGTGCCAGCAGCGTACGGGGGGCTCGAACCTACAATGAGCAGTTCTTC; cdr3_aa: CASSVRGARTYNEQFF
v_call: TRBV20-1; clone_size: few; d_call: NA; j_call: TRBJ2-3; cdr3_nt: TGCAGTGCTAGGGACCCTTTCGGGAGCGATACGCAGTATTTT; cdr3_aa: CSARDPFGSDTQYF
v_call: TRBV10-2; clone_size: many; d_call: NA; j_call: TRBJ1-2; cdr3_nt: TGCGCCAGCAGTAGGGATGACTATGGCTACACCTTC; cdr3_aa: CASSRDDYGYTF
v_call: TRBV28; clone_size: NA; d_call: NA; j_call: TRBJ2-4; cdr3_nt: TGTGCCAGCAGTTTATTTTCCCCCGGACAACTAGCCAAAAACATTCAGTACTTC; cdr3_aa: CASSLFSPGQLAKNIQYF
v_call: TRBV7-9; clone_size: NA; d_call: NA; j_call: TRBJ2-1; cdr3_nt: TGTGCCAGCAGCCCAAATTCCGGCCCCCGGACGGGTAACAATGAGCAGTTCTTC; cdr3_aa: CASSPNSGPRTGNNEQFF
v_call: TRBV3-1; clone_size: few; d_call: NA; j_call: TRBJ2-3; cdr3_nt: TGTGCCAGCACCCTTACAGGATCTAGCACAGATACGCAGTATTTT; cdr3_aa: CASTLTGSSTDTQYF
v_call: TRBV4-1; clone_size: NA; d_call: NA; j_call: TRBJ2-7; cdr3_nt: TGCGCCAGCAGCCAACGGGACGTGAGCTCCTACGAGCAGTACTTC; cdr3_aa: CASSQRDVSSYEQYF
v_call: TRBV20-1; clone_size: many; d_call: NA; j_call: TRBJ2-7; cdr3_nt: TGCAGTGCTAGAGATCTGGGCAGCTCCTACGAGCAGTACTTC; cdr3_aa: CSARDLGSSYEQYF
v_call: TRBV6-6; clone_size: few; d_call: TRBD2; j_call: TRBJ2-7; cdr3_nt: TGTGCCAGCACTAGCGGCACGAGCTCCTACGAGCAGTACTTC; cdr3_aa: CASTSGTSSYEQYF
v_call: TRBV7-2; clone_size: NA; d_call: NA; j_call: TRBJ2-7; cdr3_nt: TGTGCCAGCACTCAGCGGGCCTCCTACGAGCAGTACTTC; cdr3_aa: CASTQRASYEQYF
v_call: TRBV6-5; clone_size: few; d_call: TRBD2; j_call: TRBJ2-3; cdr3_nt: TGTGCCAGCAGTTATACGCGGGAGTCAGATACGCAGTATTTT; cdr3_aa: CASSYTRESDTQYF
v_call: TRBV7-2; clone_size: many; d_call: NA; j_call: TRBJ2-3; cdr3_nt: TGTGCCAGCAGCCTGGGCCCGACCAGACCAGATACGCAGTATTTT; cdr3_aa: CASSLGPTRPDTQYF
v_call: TRBV14; clone_size: few; d_call: TRBD1; j_call: TRBJ1-2; cdr3_nt: TGTGCCAGCAGCCAAGATCCGGGACAGTATGGCTACACCTTC; cdr3_aa: CASSQDPGQYGYTF
v_call: TRBV20-1; clone_size: NA; d_call: TRBD2; j_call: TRBJ2-3; cdr3_nt: TGCAGTGCTGCGGATCCCAGCGGGGGGGGCCTAGATACGCAGTATTTT; cdr3_aa: CSAADPSGGGLDTQYF
v_call: TRBV28; clone_size: NA; d_call: NA; j_call: TRBJ1-1; cdr3_nt: TGTGCCAGCAGTTTTACGAAGGGCGGAGGGACTGAAGCTTTCTTT; cdr3_aa: CASSFTKGGGTEAFF
v_call: TRBV20-1; clone_size: NA; d_call: NA; j_call: TRBJ2-7; cdr3_nt: TGCAGTGCTAGATCGAACACCTCCTACGAGCAGTACTTC; cdr3_aa: CSARSNTSYEQYF
v_call: TRBV5-1; clone_size: NA; d_call: NA; j_call: TRBJ1-2; cdr3_nt: TGCGCCAGCAGCGGAGGGACAAGGGGTGGCTATGGCTACACCTTC; cdr3_aa: CASSGGTRGGYGYTF
v_call: TRBV7-3; clone_size: NA; d_call: NA; j_call: TRBJ1-2; cdr3_nt: TGTGCCAGCAGCTTAGGCATAGGCAGTAACTATGGCTACACCTTC; cdr3_aa: CASSLGIGSNYGYTF
v_call: TRBV3-1; clone_size: NA; d_call: TRBD2; j_call: TRBJ2-1; cdr3_nt: TGTGCCAGCAGCCAAGTAGCGGGGGGTGTAATTGAGCAGTTCTTC; cdr3_aa: CASSQVAGGVIEQFF
v_call: TRBV2; clone_size: NA; d_call: NA; j_call: TRBJ1-5; cdr3_nt: TGTGCCAGCAGTGAAGCTGGAGGGACGTATAGCAATCAGCCCCAGCATTTT; cdr3_aa: CASSEAGGTYSNQPQHF
v_call: TRBV27; clone_size: NA; d_call: NA; j_call: TRBJ1-1; cdr3_nt: TGTGCCACCAGATCCGGGGGCGGGAACACTGAAGCTTTCTTT; cdr3_aa: CATRSGGGNTEAFF